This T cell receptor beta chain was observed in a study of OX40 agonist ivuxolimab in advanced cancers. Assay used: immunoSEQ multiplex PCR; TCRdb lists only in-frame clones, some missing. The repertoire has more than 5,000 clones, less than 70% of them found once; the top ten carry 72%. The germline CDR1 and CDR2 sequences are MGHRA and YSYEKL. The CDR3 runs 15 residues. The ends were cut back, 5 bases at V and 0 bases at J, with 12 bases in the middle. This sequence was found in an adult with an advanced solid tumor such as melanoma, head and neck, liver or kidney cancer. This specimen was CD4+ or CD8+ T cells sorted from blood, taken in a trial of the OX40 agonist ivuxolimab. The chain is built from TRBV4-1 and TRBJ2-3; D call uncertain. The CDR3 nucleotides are TGCGCCAGCAGCTTCCGAGGTGAGAGCACAGATACGCAGTATTTT. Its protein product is CASSFRGESTDTQYF.